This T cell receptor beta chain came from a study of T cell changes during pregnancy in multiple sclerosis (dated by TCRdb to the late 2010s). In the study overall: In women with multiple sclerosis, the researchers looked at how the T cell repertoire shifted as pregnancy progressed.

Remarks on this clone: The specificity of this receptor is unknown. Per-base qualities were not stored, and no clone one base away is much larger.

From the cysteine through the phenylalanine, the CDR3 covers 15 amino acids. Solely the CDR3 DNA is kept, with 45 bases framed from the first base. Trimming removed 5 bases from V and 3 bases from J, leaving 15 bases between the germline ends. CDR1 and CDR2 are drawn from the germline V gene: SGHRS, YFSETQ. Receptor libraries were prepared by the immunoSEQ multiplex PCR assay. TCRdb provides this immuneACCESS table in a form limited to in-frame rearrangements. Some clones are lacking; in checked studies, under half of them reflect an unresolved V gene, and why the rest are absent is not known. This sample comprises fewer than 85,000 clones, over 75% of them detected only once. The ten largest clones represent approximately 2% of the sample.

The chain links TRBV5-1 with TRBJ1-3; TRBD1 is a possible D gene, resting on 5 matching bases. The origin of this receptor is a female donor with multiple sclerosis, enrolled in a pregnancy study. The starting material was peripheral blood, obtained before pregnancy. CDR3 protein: CASRPGEGSGNTIYF. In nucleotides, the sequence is TGCGCCAGCAGACCCGGGGAGGGGAGTGGAAACACCATATATTTT.